This TCR beta chain is from a study of CD8 T cells in ankylosing spondylitis. Study-level results: Blood of patients with ankylosing spondylitis appeared to be characterized by a TCR beta motif of eight highly homologous variants. Within matched ankylosing spondylitis synovial fluid, disease-linked clones were reportedly significantly enriched. In peripheral blood, disease-linked CD8+ clones occurred at relatively low frequencies.

CDR1 is MNHEY and CDR2 is SMNVEV in the germline V gene (reference sequence). V lost 2 bases and J 3 bases, leaving 8 bases between the germline ends. The CDR3 extends over 13 amino acids. At least ten counts were recorded for this clonotype. Its antigen is unidentified. Making use of molecular barcodes, quantitative 5'-RACE generated TCR beta libraries. TCRdb reanalysed the 5' RACE reads using MiXCR and keeps one entry per CDR3 protein. Found here are a few hundred thousand distinct CDR3 sequences, about 7% of them singletons; the top ten hold approximately 15%. The receptor comes from a male donor with ankylosing spondylitis. The specimen was blood, either unsorted or a sorted T cell fraction (not recorded which). This chain joins TRBV27 and TRBJ2-7, with D uncertain. The CDR3 bases are TGTGCCAGCAGTTTAGGAAGGATCTACGAGCAGTACTTC. It specifies CASSLGRIYEQYF.